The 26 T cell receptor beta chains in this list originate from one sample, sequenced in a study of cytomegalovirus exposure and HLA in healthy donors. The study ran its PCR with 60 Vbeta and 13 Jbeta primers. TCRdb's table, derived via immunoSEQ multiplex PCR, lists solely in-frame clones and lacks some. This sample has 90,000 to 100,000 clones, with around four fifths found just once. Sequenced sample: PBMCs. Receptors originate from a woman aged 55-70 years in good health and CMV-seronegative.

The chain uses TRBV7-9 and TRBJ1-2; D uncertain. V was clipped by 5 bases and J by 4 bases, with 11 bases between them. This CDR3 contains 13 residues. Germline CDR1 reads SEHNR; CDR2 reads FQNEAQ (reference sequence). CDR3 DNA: TGTGCCAGCAGCCGGGGAACAGCCTATGGCTACACCTTC. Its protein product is CASSRGTAYGYTF.

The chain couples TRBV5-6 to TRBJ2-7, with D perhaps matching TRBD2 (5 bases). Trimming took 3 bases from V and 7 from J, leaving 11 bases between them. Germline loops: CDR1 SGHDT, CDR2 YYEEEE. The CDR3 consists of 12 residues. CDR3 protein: CASSSLAQEQYF. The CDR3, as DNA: TGTGCCAGCAGCTCTCTAGCTCAGGAGCAGTACTTC.

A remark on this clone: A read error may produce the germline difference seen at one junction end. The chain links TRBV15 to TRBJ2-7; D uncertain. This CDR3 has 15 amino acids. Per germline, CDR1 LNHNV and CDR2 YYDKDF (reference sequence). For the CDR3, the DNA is TGTGCCACCAGCGGAGAGTACAACTACCCCTACGAGCAGTACTTC. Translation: CATSGEYNYPYEQYF.

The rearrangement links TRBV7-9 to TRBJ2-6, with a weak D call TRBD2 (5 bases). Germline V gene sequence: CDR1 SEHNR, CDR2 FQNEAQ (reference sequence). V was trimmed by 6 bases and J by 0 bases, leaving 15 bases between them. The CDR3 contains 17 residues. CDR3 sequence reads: CASSPEGGDSGANVLTF. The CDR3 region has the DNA TGTGCCAGCAGTCCCGAGGGTGGGGACTCTGGGGCCAACGTCCTGACTTTC.

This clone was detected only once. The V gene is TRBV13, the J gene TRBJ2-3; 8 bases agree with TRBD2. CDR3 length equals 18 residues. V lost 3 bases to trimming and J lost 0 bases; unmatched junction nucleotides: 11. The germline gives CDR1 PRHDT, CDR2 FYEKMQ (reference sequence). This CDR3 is CASSLGAGRGGSTDTQYF. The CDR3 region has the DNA TGTGCCAGCAGCTTGGGCGCCGGGAGGGGGGGGAGCACAGATACGCAGTATTTT.

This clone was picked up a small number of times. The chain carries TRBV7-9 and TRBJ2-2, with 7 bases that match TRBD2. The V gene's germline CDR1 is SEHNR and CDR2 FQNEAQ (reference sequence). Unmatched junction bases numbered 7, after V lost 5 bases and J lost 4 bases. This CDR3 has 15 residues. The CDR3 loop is CASSLTGLVTGELFF. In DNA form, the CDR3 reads TGTGCCAGCAGCCTAACCGGACTAGTCACCGGGGAGCTGTTTTTT.

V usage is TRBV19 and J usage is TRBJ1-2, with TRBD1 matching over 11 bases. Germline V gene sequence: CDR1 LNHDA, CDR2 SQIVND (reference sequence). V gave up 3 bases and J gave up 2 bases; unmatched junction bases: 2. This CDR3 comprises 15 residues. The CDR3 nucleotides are TGTGCCAGTAGTATCTGGGACAGGGGGAACTATGGCTACACCTTC. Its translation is CASSIWDRGNYGYTF.

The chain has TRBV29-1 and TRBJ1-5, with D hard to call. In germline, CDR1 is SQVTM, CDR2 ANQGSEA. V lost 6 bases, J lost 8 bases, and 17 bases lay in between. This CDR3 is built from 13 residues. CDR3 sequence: CSVPGPPGEPQHF. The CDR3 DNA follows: TGCAGCGTGCCCGGGCCCCCCGGGGAGCCCCAGCATTTT.

CDR3 sequence: CASTSGYGYTF. The CDR3, as DNA: TGTGCCAGCACCTCGGGGTATGGCTACACCTTC. The chain is built from TRBV5-4 and TRBJ1-2, with no clear D. CDR3 length equals 11 residues. V was trimmed by 6 bases and J by 5 bases, leaving 8 bases between them. The germline CDR1 and CDR2 sequences are SGHNT and YYREEE (reference sequence).

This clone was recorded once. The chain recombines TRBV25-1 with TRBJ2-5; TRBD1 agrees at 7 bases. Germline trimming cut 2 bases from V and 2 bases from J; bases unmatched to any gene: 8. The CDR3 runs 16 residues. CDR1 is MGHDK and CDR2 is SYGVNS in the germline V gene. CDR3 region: CASSEATSDRQETQYF. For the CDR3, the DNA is TGTGCCAGCAGTGAAGCCACCTCGGACAGGCAAGAGACCCAGTACTTC. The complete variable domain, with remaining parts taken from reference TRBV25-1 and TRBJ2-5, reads EADIYQTPRYLVIGTGKKITLECSQTMGHDKMYWYQQDPGMELHLIHYSYGVNSTEKGDLSSESTVSRIRTEHFPLTLESARPSHTSQYLCASSEATSDRQETQYFGPGTRLLVL.

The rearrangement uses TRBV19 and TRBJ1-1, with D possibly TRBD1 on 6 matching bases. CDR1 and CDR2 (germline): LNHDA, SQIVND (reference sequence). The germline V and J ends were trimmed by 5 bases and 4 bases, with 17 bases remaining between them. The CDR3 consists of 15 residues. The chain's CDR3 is CASSFLQGAGTEAFF. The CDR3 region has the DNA TGTGCCAGTAGTTTCTTACAGGGTGCAGGCACTGAAGCTTTCTTT.

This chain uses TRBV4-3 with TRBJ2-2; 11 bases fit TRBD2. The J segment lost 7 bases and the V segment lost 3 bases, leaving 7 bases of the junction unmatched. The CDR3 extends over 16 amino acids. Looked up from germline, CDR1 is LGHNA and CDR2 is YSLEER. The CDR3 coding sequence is TGCGCCAGCAGCCATCGACTAGCGGGAAGGGGCGGGGAGCTGTTTTTT. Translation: CASSHRLAGRGGELFF.

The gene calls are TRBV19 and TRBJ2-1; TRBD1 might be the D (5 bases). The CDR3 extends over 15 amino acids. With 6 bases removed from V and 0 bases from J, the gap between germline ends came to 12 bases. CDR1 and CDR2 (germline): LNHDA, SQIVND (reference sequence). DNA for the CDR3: TGTGCCAGTAGCCTGGACACGAGCTCCTACAATGAGCAGTTCTTC. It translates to CASSLDTSSYNEQFF.

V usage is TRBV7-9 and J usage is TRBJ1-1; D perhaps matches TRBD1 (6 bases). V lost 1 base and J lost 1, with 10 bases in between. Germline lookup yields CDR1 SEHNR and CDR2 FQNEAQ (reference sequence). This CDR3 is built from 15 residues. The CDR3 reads CASSLDYRANTEAFF. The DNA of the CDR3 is TGTGCCAGCAGCTTAGATTACAGGGCGAACACTGAAGCTTTCTTT.

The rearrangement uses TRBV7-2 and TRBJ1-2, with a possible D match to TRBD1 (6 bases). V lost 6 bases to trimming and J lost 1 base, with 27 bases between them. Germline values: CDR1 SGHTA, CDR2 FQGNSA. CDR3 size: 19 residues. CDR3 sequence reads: CASSTPGGRGGHRNYGYTF. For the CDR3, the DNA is TGTGCCAGCAGTACCCCGGGGGGGCGAGGAGGGCACCGTAACTATGGCTACACCTTC.

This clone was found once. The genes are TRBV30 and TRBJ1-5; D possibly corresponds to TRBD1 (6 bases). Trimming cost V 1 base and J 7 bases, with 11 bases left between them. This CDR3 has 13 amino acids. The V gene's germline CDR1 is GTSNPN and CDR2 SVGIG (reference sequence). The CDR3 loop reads CAWSATGPQPQHF. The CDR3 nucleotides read TGTGCCTGGAGTGCAACAGGGCCCCAGCCCCAGCATTTT.

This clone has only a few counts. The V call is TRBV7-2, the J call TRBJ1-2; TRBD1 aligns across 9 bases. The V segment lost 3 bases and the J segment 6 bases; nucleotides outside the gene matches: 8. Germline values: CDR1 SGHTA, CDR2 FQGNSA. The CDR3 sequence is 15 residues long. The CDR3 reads CASSFGLGQGDGYTF. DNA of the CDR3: TGTGCCAGCAGCTTCGGCTTGGGACAGGGTGATGGCTACACCTTC.

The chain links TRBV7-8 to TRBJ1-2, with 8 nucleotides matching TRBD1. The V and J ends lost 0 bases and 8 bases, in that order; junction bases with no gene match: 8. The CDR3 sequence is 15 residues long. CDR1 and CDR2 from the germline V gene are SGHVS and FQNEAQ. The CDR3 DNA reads TGTGCCAGCAGCTTAGCGCAGGGGGCAGGGAACGGCTACACCTTC. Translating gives CASSLAQGAGNGYTF.

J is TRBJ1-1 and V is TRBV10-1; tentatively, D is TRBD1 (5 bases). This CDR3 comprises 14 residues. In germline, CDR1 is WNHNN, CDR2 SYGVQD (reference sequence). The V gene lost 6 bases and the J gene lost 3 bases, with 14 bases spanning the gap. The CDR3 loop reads CASSETAGDTEAFF. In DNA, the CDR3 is TGCGCCAGCAGCGAGACGGCGGGGGACACTGAAGCTTTCTTT.

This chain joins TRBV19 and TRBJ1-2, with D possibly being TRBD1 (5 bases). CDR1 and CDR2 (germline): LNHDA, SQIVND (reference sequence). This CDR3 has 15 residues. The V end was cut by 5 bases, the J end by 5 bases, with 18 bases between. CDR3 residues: CASSLVEMGPYGYTF. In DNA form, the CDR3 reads TGTGCCAGTAGTCTTGTTGAAATGGGGCCTTATGGCTACACCTTC.

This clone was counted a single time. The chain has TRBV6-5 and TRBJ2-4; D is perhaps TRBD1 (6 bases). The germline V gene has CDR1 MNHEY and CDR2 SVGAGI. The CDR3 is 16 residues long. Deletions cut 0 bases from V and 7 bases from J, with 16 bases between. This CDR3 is CASSYSKAGARNIQYF. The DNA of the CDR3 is TGTGCCAGCAGTTACTCGAAAGCAGGGGCCAGGAACATTCAGTACTTC.

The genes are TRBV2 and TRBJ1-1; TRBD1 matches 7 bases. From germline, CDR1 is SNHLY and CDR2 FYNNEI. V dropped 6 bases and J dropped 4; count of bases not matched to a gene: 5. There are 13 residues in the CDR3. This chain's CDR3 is CASSEQGSTEAFF. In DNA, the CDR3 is TGTGCCAGCAGCGAACAGGGGAGCACTGAAGCTTTCTTT. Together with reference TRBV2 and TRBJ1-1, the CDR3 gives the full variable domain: EPEVTQTPSHQVTQMGQEVILRCVPISNHLYFYWYRQILGQKVEFLVSFYNNEISEKSEIFDDQFSVERPDGSNFTLKIRSTKLEDSAMYFCASSEQGSTEAFFGQGTRLTVV.

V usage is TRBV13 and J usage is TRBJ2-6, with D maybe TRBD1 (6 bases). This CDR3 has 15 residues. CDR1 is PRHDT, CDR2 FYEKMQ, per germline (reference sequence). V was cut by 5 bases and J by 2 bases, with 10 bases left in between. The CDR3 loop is CASSPQGTGANVLTF. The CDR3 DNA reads TGTGCCAGCAGCCCGCAGGGGACTGGGGCCAACGTCCTGACTTTC.

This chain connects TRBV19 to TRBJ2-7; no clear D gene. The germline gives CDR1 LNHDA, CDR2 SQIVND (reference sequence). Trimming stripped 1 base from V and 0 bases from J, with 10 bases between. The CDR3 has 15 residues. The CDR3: CASSIGTMSSYEQYF. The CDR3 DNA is TGTGCCAGTAGTATAGGAACGATGAGCTCCTACGAGCAGTACTTC.

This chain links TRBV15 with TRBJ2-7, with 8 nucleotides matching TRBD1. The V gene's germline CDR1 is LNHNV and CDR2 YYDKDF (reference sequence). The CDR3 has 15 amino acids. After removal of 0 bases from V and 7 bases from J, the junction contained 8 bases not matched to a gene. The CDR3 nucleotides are TGTGCCACCAGCAGAGATAGGACAGGGCTGGGGGAGCAGTACTTC. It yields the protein CATSRDRTGLGEQYF.

The CDR3 reads CASGTPGVGDNEQFF. DNA of the CDR3: TGTGCCAGTGGAACTCCGGGAGTTGGAGACAATGAGCAGTTCTTC. The chain is built from TRBV28 and TRBJ2-1, with D perhaps matching TRBD2 (6 bases). CDR1 and CDR2 from the germline V gene are MDHEN and SYDVKM. Trimming shortened V by 9 bases and J by 5 bases, and 20 bases separated the two germline ends. The CDR3 is made up of 15 amino acids.